The 6 T cell receptor beta chains in this list originate from one sample, sequenced in a study of T cell responses to AZD1222 COVID-19 vaccine. Assay used: immunoSEQ multiplex PCR; TCRdb lists only in-frame clones, some missing. The sample has roughly 150,000 clones, 90% seen once; the top ten hold roughly 6%. Material: peripheral blood, obtained 28 days after the second AZD1222 dose. The source is an adult who received the AZD1222 COVID-19 vaccine.

This chain links TRBV20-1 with TRBJ1-1, with D unclear. Germline-derived CDR1 and CDR2 are DFQATT and SNEGSKA (reference sequence). V was pared by 5 bases and J by 0 bases, with 4 bases between. The CDR3 is 11 residues long. In DNA form, the CDR3 reads TGCAGTGCTGACGTGAACACTGAAGCTTTCTTT. Translated, it gives CSADVNTEAFF.

The rearrangement joins TRBV27 to TRBJ1-4; D may be TRBD1 (5 bases). The CDR3 spans 14 residues. Trimming took 4 bases from V and 3 from J, leaving 9 bases between them. Germline values: CDR1 MNHEY, CDR2 SMNVEV (reference sequence). The CDR3: CASSYSRANEKLFF. The CDR3 DNA follows: TGTGCCAGCAGTTATAGCAGGGCTAATGAAAAACTGTTTTTT.

The CDR3 spells CASSYPGQGPTNTEAFF. The CDR3 nucleotides are TGTGCCAGCAGTTACCCTGGACAGGGCCCCACCAACACTGAAGCTTTCTTT. The rearrangement joins TRBV6-2 or TRBV6-3 to TRBJ1-1, with 8 positions matching TRBD1. This CDR3 has 17 residues. Trimming removed 2 bases from V and 2 bases from J; junction bases left unmatched: 10. Germline V gene sequence: CDR1 MNHEY, CDR2 SVGEGT.

The chain joins TRBV11-2 to TRBJ2-7, with D perhaps TRBD2 (7 bases). The ends were cut back, 5 bases at V and 6 bases at J, with 20 bases in the middle. Germline-derived CDR1 and CDR2 are SGHAT and FQNNGV. The CDR3 is 15 amino acids. CDR3 loop: CASSAILGAGAEQYF. The CDR3 DNA follows: TGTGCCAGCAGCGCCATTCTGGGGGCGGGAGCCGAGCAGTACTTC.

The chain links TRBV4-1 to TRBJ1-6; unclear D gene. The V gene's germline CDR1 is MGHRA and CDR2 YSYEKL. The V gene lost 2 bases and the J gene lost 6 bases, with 14 bases spanning the gap. This CDR3 has 16 residues. This chain's CDR3 is CASSQFPRAANSPLHF. In DNA, the CDR3 is TGCGCCAGCAGCCAATTCCCAAGGGCGGCTAATTCACCCCTCCACTTT.

The V gene is TRBV3-1 (or the pseudogene TRBV3-2), the J gene TRBJ1-5; 9 bases match TRBD1. V was pared by 4 bases and J by 7 bases, with 8 bases of the junction left unmatched. CDR3 length: 15 amino acids. The germline V gene encodes CDR1 LGHDT and CDR2 YNNKEL (reference sequence). CDR3: CASSPATGGQQPQHF. DNA of the CDR3: TGTGCCAGCAGCCCCGCCACAGGGGGCCAACAGCCCCAGCATTTT.